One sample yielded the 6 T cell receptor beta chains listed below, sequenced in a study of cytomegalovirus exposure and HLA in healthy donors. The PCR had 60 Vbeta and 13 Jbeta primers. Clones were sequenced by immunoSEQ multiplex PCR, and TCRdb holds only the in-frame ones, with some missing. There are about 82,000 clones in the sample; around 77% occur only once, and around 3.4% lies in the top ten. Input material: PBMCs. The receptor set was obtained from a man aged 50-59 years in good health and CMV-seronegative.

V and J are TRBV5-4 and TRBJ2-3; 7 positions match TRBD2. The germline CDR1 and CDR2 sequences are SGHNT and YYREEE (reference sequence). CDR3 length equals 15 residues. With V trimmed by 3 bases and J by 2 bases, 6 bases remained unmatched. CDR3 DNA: TGTGCCAGCAGCTCCTGGGGGGGAGCCACAGATACGCAGTATTTT. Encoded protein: CASSSWGGATDTQYF.

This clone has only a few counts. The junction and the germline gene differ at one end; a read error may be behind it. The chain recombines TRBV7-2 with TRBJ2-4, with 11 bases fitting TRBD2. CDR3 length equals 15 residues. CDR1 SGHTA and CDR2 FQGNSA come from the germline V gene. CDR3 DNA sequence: TGTGCCAGCGGCTTACTAGCGGGGGCGCAAAACATTCAGTACTTC. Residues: CASGLLAGAQNIQYF. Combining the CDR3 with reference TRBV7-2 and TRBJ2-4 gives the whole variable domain GAGVSQSPSNKVTEKGKDVELRCDPISGHTALYWYRQSLGQGLEFLIYFQGNSAPDKSGLPSDRFSAERTGGSVSTLTIQRTQQEDSAVYLCASGLLAGAQNIQYFGAGTRLSVL.

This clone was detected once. The CDR3 reads CAWSLGQLGEQYF. Here the CDR3 DNA reads TGTGCCTGGAGTCTGGGACAGTTGGGCGAGCAGTACTTC. The V gene is TRBV30, the J gene TRBJ2-7; 7 bases fit TRBD1. This CDR3 is built from 13 residues. Unmatched junction bases numbered 7, after V lost 2 bases and J lost 6 bases. In germline, CDR1 is GTSNPN, CDR2 SVGIG (reference sequence).

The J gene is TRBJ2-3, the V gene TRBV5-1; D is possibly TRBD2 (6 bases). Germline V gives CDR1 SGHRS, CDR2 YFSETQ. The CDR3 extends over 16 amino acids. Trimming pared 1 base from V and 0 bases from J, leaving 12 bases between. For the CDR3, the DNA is TGCGCCAGCAGCTTGTCGGGGGACTCTAGCACAGATACGCAGTATTTT. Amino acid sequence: CASSLSGDSSTDTQYF.

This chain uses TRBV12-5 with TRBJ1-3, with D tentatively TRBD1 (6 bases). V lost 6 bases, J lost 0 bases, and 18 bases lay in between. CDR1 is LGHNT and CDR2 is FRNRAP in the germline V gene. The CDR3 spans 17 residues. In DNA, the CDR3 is TGTGCTAGTGGCCCAATAGGGGGGGGTTCCTCTGGAAACACCATATATTTT. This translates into CASGPIGGGSSGNTIYF. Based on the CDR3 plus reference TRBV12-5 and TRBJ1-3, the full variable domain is DARVTQTPRHKVTEMGQEVTMRCQPILGHNTVFWYRQTMMQGLELLAYFRNRAPLDDSGMPKDRFSAEMPDATLATLKIQPSEPRDSAVYFCASGPIGGGSSGNTIYFGEGSWLTVV.

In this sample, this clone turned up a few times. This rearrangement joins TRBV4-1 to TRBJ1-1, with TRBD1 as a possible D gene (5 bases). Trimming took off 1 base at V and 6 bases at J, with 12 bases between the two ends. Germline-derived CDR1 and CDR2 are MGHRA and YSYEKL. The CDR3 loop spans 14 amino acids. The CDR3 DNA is TGCGCCAGCAGCCAAGGTCCGCAGGGCCCTGAAGCTTTCTTT. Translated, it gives CASSQGPQGPEAFF.